A single sample is the source of the 25 T cell receptor beta chains below, sequenced in a study of regulatory and conventional T cells in RAG deficiency. Repertoires were generated with immunoSEQ multiplex PCR, while TCRdb's copy carries only in-frame clones and drops some. The sample carries about 5,500 clones, just under 95% recorded once. Sample: CD8+ T cells sorted from blood. The receptors here all came from a human donor with RAG deficiency presenting as severe combined immunodeficiency.

The V gene is TRBV4-1, the J gene TRBJ1-4, with a tentative D call TRBD1 (6 bases). CDR3 length: 16 residues. The V gene's germline CDR1 is MGHRA and CDR2 YSYEKL. The V and J ends lost 2 bases and 7 bases respectively, with 17 bases between them. CDR3 sequence: CASSQPGRGLREKLFF. The CDR3 nucleotides are TGCGCCAGCAGCCAACCAGGGCGGGGGCTTCGTGAAAAACTGTTTTTT.

The rearrangement links TRBV11-2 to TRBJ1-1; the D is unclear. Germline V gives CDR1 SGHAT, CDR2 FQNNGV. Trimming took off 5 bases at V and 0 bases at J, with 13 bases between the two ends. CDR3 length: 15 amino acids. CDR3 in DNA: TGTGCCAGCAGCACCCTACGGAGCATGAACACTGAAGCTTTCTTT. Translation gives CASSTLRSMNTEAFF.

This chain uses TRBV6-1 with TRBJ2-3; no clear D. There are 13 residues in the CDR3. The germline gives CDR1 MNHNS, CDR2 SASEGT. Trimming cost V 1 base and J 1 base, with 3 bases left between them. The DNA for the CDR3 is TGTGCCAGCAGTGAAGGGGGCACAGATACGCAGTATTTT. Its protein is CASSEGGTDTQYF.

This clone was seen only a few times. CDR3 nucleotides: TGTGCCAGCAGCCCTCTGGGAGGGGCTTGGCGCAATCAGCCCCAGCATTTT. Amino acids: CASSPLGGAWRNQPQHF. The chain is built from TRBV7-2 and TRBJ1-5, with D tentatively TRBD1 (5 bases). Germline V gives CDR1 SGHTA, CDR2 FQGNSA. Trimming took 5 bases from V and 2 from J, leaving 19 bases between them. CDR3 size: 17 residues.

This clone has just one count. The chain combines TRBV10-3 with TRBJ1-2; D not resolved. V lost 8 bases to trimming and J lost 6 bases, with 10 bases between them. Germline V lookup: CDR1 ENHRY, CDR2 SYGVKD. This CDR3 has 11 residues. The CDR3 coding sequence is TGTGCCATCGAGAGTTCTGATGGCTACACCTTC. Amino acids: CAIESSDGYTF.

This chain joins TRBV13 and TRBJ1-2; 12 bases agree with TRBD1. The CDR3 extends over 15 amino acids. Germline V gives CDR1 PRHDT, CDR2 FYEKMQ (reference sequence). The J segment lost 5 bases and the V segment lost 8 bases, leaving 9 bases of the junction unmatched. CDR3 region: CASGPGTGGGYGYTF. As DNA, the CDR3 is TGTGCCAGCGGCCCCGGGACAGGGGGCGGGTATGGCTACACCTTC.

The rearrangement links TRBV27 to TRBJ2-1; D gene unclear. Trimming removed 5 bases at V and 5 bases at J, with 10 bases between. The CDR3 runs 13 residues. From germline, CDR1 is MNHEY and CDR2 SMNVEV (reference sequence). CDR3 protein: CASSRTYDNEQFF. CDR3 bases: TGTGCCAGCAGTCGCACCTATGACAATGAGCAGTTCTTC.

The J gene is TRBJ1-1, the V gene TRBV4-1; D might be TRBD1 (6 bases). The V gene's germline CDR1 is MGHRA and CDR2 YSYEKL. The CDR3 has 13 residues. V was shortened by 1 base and J by 5 bases, with 8 bases between the two germline ends. The DNA for the CDR3 is TGCGCCAGCAGCCAAGGGGGGCGAACTGAAGCTTTCTTT. It specifies CASSQGGRTEAFF.

This clone occurred once. The V and J genes are TRBV7-2 and TRBJ2-7; D possibly matches TRBD1 or TRBD2 (5 bases each). This CDR3 contains 15 residues. Trimming removed 5 bases at V and 4 bases at J, with 18 bases between. Germline CDR1 and CDR2: SGHTA and FQGNSA. This CDR3 is CASSPAMGVLYEQYF. The CDR3 nucleotides read TGTGCCAGCAGCCCGGCGATGGGGGTTCTTTACGAGCAGTACTTC.

The chain uses TRBV4-1 and TRBJ2-6; D is uncertain. The V gene lost 3 bases and the J gene lost 2 bases, with 5 bases spanning the gap. Germline lookup yields CDR1 MGHRA and CDR2 YSYEKL. CDR3 length: 14 residues. The CDR3 loop is CASSQFPGANVLTF. The DNA of the CDR3 is TGCGCCAGCAGCCAGTTCCCTGGGGCCAACGTCCTGACTTTC.

The chain joins TRBV7-6 to TRBJ2-2, with TRBD1 matching over 8 bases. The CDR3 spans 16 residues. Germline CDR1 SGHVS, CDR2 FNYEAQ. Trimming removed 4 bases from V and 5 bases from J; junction bases left unmatched: 9. The CDR3 spells CASSSKDRVYTGELFF. The CDR3 region has the DNA TGTGCCAGCAGCTCGAAGGACAGGGTTTATACCGGGGAGCTGTTTTTT.

The chain recombines TRBV7-2 with TRBJ2-3; 15 bases map to TRBD2. This CDR3 has 16 residues. V lost 4 bases to trimming and J lost 4 bases; unmatched junction nucleotides: 3. In germline, CDR1 is SGHTA, CDR2 FQGNSA. The CDR3 here is CASSSRTSGRADTQYF. In DNA, the CDR3 is TGTGCCAGCAGCTCCCGGACTAGCGGGAGGGCAGATACGCAGTATTTT.

This chain connects TRBV4-3 to TRBJ1-2; 9 bases fit TRBD1. The J segment lost 7 bases and the V segment lost 4 bases, leaving 10 bases of the junction unmatched. CDR3 size: 15 residues. Germline assignment: CDR1 LGHNA and CDR2 YSLEER. This chain's CDR3 is CASSRGTGGSSGYTF. The CDR3 nucleotides are TGCGCCAGCAGCCGCGGCACAGGGGGCTCAAGTGGCTACACCTTC.

This chain links TRBV10-3 with TRBJ2-2; D perhaps matches TRBD1 (6 bases). The ends were cut back, 6 bases at V and 7 bases at J, with 15 bases in the middle. Germline CDR1 ENHRY, CDR2 SYGVKD. The CDR3 covers 14 residues. The CDR3 region is CAIRTTGWGGELFF. For the CDR3, the DNA is TGTGCCATCAGGACTACAGGGTGGGGCGGGGAGCTGTTTTTT.

The V gene is TRBV7-3, the J gene TRBJ2-5, with a possible D match to TRBD1 (6 bases). This CDR3 comprises 14 residues. CDR1 and CDR2 (germline): SGHTA, FQGTGA. Trimming cost V 0 bases and J 1 base, with 6 bases left between them. This CDR3 reads CASSLTGGQETQYF. CDR3 sequence (DNA): TGTGCCAGCAGCTTAACAGGGGGCCAAGAGACCCAGTACTTC.

This rearrangement joins TRBV7-2 to TRBJ2-2, with D possibly TRBD1 on 5 matching bases. V gave up 10 bases and J gave up 1 base, with 16 bases separating them. This CDR3 is built from 15 residues. The germline CDR1 and CDR2 sequences are SGHTA and FQGNSA. The CDR3 loop is CATPEWGLNTGELFF. The CDR3 DNA follows: TGTGCCACCCCCGAGTGGGGCCTGAACACCGGGGAGCTGTTTTTT.

This chain uses TRBV7-2 with TRBJ2-7; D is unresolved. Germline CDR1 and CDR2: SGHTA and FQGNSA. Trimming stripped 3 bases from V and 5 bases from J, with 8 bases between. This CDR3 comprises 12 residues. This CDR3 reads CASSFAANEQYF. The CDR3 nucleotides are TGTGCCAGCAGCTTCGCGGCAAACGAGCAGTACTTC. The entire variable domain, with the rest obtained from reference TRBV7-2 and TRBJ2-7, is as follows: GAGVSQSPSNKVTEKGKDVELRCDPISGHTALYWYRQSLGQGLEFLIYFQGNSAPDKSGLPSDRFSAERTGGSVSTLTIQRTQQEDSAVYLCASSFAANEQYFGPGTRLTVT.

This clone occurred once. The chain has TRBV19 and TRBJ2-2; unclear D gene. The CDR3 runs 15 residues. CDR1 and CDR2 (germline): LNHDA, SQIVND (reference sequence). Trimming removed 5 bases from V and 0 bases from J, with 10 bases in between. CDR3 sequence: CASSATPANTGELFF. The DNA for the CDR3 is TGTGCCAGTAGTGCGACACCCGCGAACACCGGGGAGCTGTTTTTT.

This rearrangement joins TRBV27 to TRBJ2-7, with unresolved D. The germline gives CDR1 MNHEY, CDR2 SMNVEV (reference sequence). V was pared by 2 bases and J by 0 bases, with 5 bases between. The CDR3 sequence is 13 residues long. DNA of the CDR3: TGTGCCAGCAGTTTAGTCCCCTCCTACGAGCAGTACTTC. Protein: CASSLVPSYEQYF.

J is TRBJ2-7 and V is TRBV9; D ambiguous. Germline lookup yields CDR1 SGDLS and CDR2 YYNGEE. Trimming stripped 0 bases from V and 0 bases from J, with 4 bases between. The CDR3 has 13 amino acids. The CDR3 DNA reads as TGTGCCAGCAGCGTAGACAGCTCCTACGAGCAGTACTTC. Its protein product is CASSVDSSYEQYF.

The V call is TRBV6-5, the J call TRBJ1-1; perhaps TRBD1 as D (6 bases). Germline V lookup: CDR1 MNHEY, CDR2 SVGAGI. The CDR3 totals 12 residues. The ends were cut back, 5 bases at V and 3 bases at J, with 7 bases in the middle. The CDR3 nucleotides are TGTGCCAGCAGTGGGGGCTACACTGAAGCTTTCTTT. This codes for CASSGGYTEAFF.

The chain joins TRBV19 to TRBJ2-7; unclear D gene. The germline gives CDR1 LNHDA, CDR2 SQIVND (reference sequence). V gave up 5 bases and J gave up 0 bases, with 8 bases separating them. The CDR3 runs to 13 residues. The CDR3 sequence is CASSVAASYEQYF. For the CDR3, the DNA is TGTGCCAGTAGTGTGGCTGCCTCCTACGAGCAGTACTTC.

The chain links TRBV20-1 to TRBJ1-2; no reliable D call. The length of the CDR3 is 10 residues. The V end lost 4 bases, the J end lost 8 bases, and 8 bases lay between the germline ends. The germline CDR1 and CDR2 sequences are DFQATT and SNEGSKA (reference sequence). CDR3 residues: CSATEVGYTF. Written as DNA, the CDR3 is TGCAGTGCTACCGAGGTGGGCTACACCTTC.

The V call is TRBV6-6, the J call TRBJ2-5; the match to TRBD1 covers 9 bases. V lost 8 bases, J lost 5 bases, and 6 bases stayed unmatched. The germline V gene encodes CDR1 MNHNY and CDR2 SVGAGI (reference sequence). The CDR3 has 13 amino acids. This chain's CDR3 is CASRHRGPETQYF. The CDR3 region has the DNA TGTGCCAGCCGACACAGGGGGCCGGAGACCCAGTACTTC.

The chain links TRBV30 to TRBJ2-4, with D perhaps TRBD1 (5 bases). The germline CDR1 and CDR2 sequences are GTSNPN and SVGIG (reference sequence). V gave up 0 bases and J gave up 5 bases, with 5 bases separating them. This CDR3 has 12 residues. The CDR3 nucleotides are TGTGCCTGGAGTGTACAGGAAAACATTCAGTACTTC. Translating it yields CAWSVQENIQYF.